Shown below are 6 T cell receptor beta chains from a single sample sequenced in a study of cytomegalovirus exposure and HLA in healthy donors (dated by TCRdb to the late 2010s). Library prep was done by the immunoSEQ multiplex PCR assay. For the multiplex PCR, a mixture combining 60 forward primers for TCR Vbeta segments and 13 reverse primers for TCR Jbeta segments was used. Not all clones reach the TCRdb copy of this immuneACCESS table, which keeps in-frame sequences only. Checked studies attribute under half of the gap to unresolved V genes and leave the rest unexplained. Recorded for this sample are 200,000 to 250,000 clones; over 65% of them occurred a single time. The ten largest account for 2.5% to 3% of the sample. Sequencing used PBMCs. All receptors come from an older woman in good health and CMV-seropositive.

V usage is TRBV5-6 and J usage is TRBJ1-2, with D uncertain. The CDR3 is 12 amino acids. CDR1 is SGHDT, CDR2 YYEEEE, per germline. V dropped 1 base and J dropped 6 bases, with 7 bases sitting between them. CDR3 sequence (DNA): TGTGCCAGCAGCTTGAAGAGGGATGGCTACACCTTC. This translates into CASSLKRDGYTF.

The J gene is TRBJ1-2, the V gene TRBV28, with 8 bases that match TRBD1. J was trimmed by 5 bases and V by 6 bases; bases with no gene match: 5. The CDR3 has 13 residues. Per germline, CDR1 MDHEN and CDR2 SYDVKM. In nucleotides, the CDR3 is TGTGCCAGCAGCACCGGACAGGGTTATGGCTACACCTTC. It translates to CASSTGQGYGYTF.

This chain connects TRBV29-1 to TRBJ2-4; 8 bases fit TRBD1. Germline V CDR1 and CDR2: SQVTM, ANQGSEA. Unmatched junction bases numbered 1, after V lost 4 bases and J lost 8 bases. The CDR3 spans 11 residues. In DNA form, the CDR3 reads TGCAGCGTTGCGGGACAGGACATTCAGTACTTC. Translating gives CSVAGQDIQYF.

This chain joins TRBV7-7 and TRBJ2-5; tentative D call: TRBD2 (6 bases). Per the germline V gene, CDR1 is SSHAT and CDR2 is FNYEAQ (reference sequence). CDR3 length equals 14 residues. V lost 3 bases and J 4 bases, leaving 12 bases between the germline ends. The chain's CDR3 is CASSFGSRGETQYF. Here the CDR3 DNA reads TGTGCCAGCAGCTTTGGTTCGCGGGGAGAGACCCAGTACTTC.

The chain combines TRBV7-2 with TRBJ1-1; a weak D match, TRBD1 (6 bases). The CDR3 is 17 residues long. Germline V gene sequence: CDR1 SGHTA, CDR2 FQGNSA. V was trimmed by 3 bases and J by 0 bases, leaving 17 bases between them. CDR3 protein: CASSFGQGIKMNTEAFF. The DNA of the CDR3 is TGTGCCAGCAGCTTTGGGCAGGGGATTAAGATGAACACTGAAGCTTTCTTT.

The V gene is TRBV2, the J gene TRBJ2-2; 8 nucleotides match TRBD1. Germline V gives CDR1 SNHLY, CDR2 FYNNEI. The CDR3 length is 14 residues. The V gene end was trimmed by 2 bases and the J gene end by 5 bases; junction bases not matched to a gene: 1. The CDR3 loop reads CASSEQGATGELFF. CDR3 nucleotide sequence: TGTGCCAGCAGTGAACAGGGGGCGACCGGGGAGCTGTTTTTT.